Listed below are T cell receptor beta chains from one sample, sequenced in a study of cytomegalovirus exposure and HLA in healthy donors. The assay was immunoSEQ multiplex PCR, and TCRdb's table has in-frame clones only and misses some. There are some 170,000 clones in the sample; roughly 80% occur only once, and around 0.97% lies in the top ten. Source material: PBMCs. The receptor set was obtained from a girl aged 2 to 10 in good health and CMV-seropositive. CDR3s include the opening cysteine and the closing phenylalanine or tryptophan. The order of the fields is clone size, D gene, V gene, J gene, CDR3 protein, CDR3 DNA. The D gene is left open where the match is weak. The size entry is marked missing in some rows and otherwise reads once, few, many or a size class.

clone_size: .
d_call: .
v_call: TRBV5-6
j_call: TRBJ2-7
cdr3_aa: CASRFGQTYEQYF
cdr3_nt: TGTGCCAGCAGATTCGGACAGACCTACGAGCAGTACTTC

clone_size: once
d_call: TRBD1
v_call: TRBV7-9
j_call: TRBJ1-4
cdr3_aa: CASSRPQGVNEKLFF
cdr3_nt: TGTGCCAGCAGCCGACCACAGGGGGTTAATGAAAAACTGTTTTTT

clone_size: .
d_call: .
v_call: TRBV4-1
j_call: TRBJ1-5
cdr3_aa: CASSQTGGNQPQHF
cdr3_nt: TGCGCCAGCAGCCAAACCGGGGGTAATCAGCCCCAGCATTTT

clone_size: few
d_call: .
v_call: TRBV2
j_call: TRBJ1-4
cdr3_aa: CASGADLNEKLFF
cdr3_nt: TGTGCCAGCGGGGCGGATCTTAATGAAAAACTGTTTTTT

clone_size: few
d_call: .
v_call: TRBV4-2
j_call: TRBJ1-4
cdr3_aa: CASSQVQGNEKLFF
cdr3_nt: TGTGCCAGCAGCCAAGTACAGGGTAATGAAAAACTGTTTTTT

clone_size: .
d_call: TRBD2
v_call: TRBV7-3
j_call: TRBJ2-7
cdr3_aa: CASRSSGGSYEQYF
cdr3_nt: TGTGCCAGCAGGTCTAGCGGGGGCTCCTACGAGCAGTACTTC

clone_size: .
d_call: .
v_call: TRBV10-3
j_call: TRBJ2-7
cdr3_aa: CASTTTTGSRGEQYF
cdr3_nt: TGTGCCAGTACGACTACTACAGGGTCCAGGGGTGAGCAGTACTTC

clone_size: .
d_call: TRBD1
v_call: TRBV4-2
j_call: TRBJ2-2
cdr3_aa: CASRDRADTGELFF
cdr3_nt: TGTGCCAGCCGGGACAGGGCCGACACCGGGGAGCTGTTTTTT

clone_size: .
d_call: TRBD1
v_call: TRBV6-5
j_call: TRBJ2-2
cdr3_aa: CASSRTGTGGRVF
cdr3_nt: TGTGCCAGCAGTAGAACCGGGACAGGGGGCAGGGTTTTT

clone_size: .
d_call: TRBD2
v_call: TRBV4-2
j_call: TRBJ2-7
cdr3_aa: CASSQDGTTYEQYF
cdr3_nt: TGTGCCAGCAGCCAAGATGGGACTACCTACGAGCAGTACTTC

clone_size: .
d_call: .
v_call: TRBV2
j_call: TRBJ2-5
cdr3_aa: CASRRQGTGGETQYF
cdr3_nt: TGTGCCAGCAGGAGACAGGGGACCGGGGGGGAGACCCAGTACTTC

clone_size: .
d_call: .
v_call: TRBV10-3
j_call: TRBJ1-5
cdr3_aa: CAISQGGGQPQHF
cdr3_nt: TGTGCCATCAGTCAGGGAGGTGGTCAGCCCCAGCATTTT

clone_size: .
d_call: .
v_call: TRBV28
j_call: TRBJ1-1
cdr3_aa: CASSENPSVAAEAFF
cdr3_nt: TGTGCCAGCAGTGAGAACCCTTCCGTTGCGGCTGAAGCTTTCTTT

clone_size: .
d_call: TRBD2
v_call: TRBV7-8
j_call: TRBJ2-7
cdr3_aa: CASSARLATDEQYF
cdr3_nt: TGTGCCAGCAGCGCCAGACTAGCGACGGACGAGCAGTACTTC